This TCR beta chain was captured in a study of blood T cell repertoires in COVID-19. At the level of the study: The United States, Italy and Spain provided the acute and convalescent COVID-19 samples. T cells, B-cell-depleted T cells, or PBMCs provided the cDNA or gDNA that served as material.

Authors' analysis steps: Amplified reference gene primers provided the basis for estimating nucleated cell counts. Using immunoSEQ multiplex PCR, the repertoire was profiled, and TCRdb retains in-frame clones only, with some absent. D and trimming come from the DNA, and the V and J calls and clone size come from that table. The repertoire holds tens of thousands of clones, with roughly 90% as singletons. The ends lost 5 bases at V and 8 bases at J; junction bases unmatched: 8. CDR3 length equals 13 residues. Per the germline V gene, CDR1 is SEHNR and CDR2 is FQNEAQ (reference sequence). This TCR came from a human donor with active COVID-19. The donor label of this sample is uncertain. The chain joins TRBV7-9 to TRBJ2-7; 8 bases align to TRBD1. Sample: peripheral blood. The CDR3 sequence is CASSPGTGFQQYF. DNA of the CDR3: TGTGCCAGCAGCCCAGGGACAGGCTTCCAGCAGTACTTC. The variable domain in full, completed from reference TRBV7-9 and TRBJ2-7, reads DTGVSQNPRHKITKRGQNVTFRCDPISEHNRLYWYRQTLGQGPEFLTYFQNEAQLEKSRLLSDRFSAERPKGSFSTLEIQRTEQGDSAMYLCASSPGTGFQQYFGPGTRLTVT.